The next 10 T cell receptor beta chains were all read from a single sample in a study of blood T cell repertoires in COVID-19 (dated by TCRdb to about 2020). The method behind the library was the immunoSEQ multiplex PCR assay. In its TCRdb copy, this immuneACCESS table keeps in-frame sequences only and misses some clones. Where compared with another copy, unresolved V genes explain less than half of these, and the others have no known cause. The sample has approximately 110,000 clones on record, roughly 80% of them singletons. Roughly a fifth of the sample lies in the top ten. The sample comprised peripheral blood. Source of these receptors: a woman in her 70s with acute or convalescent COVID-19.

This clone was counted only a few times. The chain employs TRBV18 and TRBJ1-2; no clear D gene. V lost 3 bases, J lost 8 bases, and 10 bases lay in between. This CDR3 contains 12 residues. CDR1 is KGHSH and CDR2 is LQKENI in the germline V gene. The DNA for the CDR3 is TGTGCCAGCTCACCCGGAACTACCGGCTACACCTTC. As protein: CASSPGTTGYTF.

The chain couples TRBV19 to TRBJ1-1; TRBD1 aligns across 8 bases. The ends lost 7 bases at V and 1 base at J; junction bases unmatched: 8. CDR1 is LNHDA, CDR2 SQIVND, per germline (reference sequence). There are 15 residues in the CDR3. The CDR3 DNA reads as TGTGCCAGTATCGGACAGGGTGAAGCGAACACTGAAGCTTTCTTT. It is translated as CASIGQGEANTEAFF.

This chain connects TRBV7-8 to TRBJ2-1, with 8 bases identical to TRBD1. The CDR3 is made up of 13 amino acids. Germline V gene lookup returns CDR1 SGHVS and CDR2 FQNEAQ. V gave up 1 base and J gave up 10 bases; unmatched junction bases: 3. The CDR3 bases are TGTGCCAGCAGCTTAGTGGACAGGGCGGAGCAGTTCTTC. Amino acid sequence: CASSLVDRAEQFF.

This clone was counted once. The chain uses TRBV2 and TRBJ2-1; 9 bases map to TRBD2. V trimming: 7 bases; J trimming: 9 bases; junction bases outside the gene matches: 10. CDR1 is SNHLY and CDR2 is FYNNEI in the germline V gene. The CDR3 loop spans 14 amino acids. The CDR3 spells CASMRRGGPGEQFF. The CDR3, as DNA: TGTGCCAGCATGAGGCGGGGGGGCCCGGGTGAGCAGTTCTTC.

This CDR3 reads CASSRQGEGSGNTIYF. CDR3 DNA sequence: TGCGCCAGCAGCCGTCAGGGGGAAGGCTCTGGAAACACCATATATTTT. The rearrangement joins TRBV4-1 to TRBJ1-3, with TRBD1 matching over 7 bases. This CDR3 has 16 residues. Germline CDR1 and CDR2: MGHRA and YSYEKL. Losses at the gene ends were 4 bases for V and 0 bases for J; bases not matched to a gene: 6.

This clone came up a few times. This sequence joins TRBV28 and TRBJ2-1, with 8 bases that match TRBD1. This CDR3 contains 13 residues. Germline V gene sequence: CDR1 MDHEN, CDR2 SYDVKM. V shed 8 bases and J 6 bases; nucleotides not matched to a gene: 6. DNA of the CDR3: TGTGCCAGCGTCGCGACAGGGGCCAATGAGCAGTTCTTC. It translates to CASVATGANEQFF.

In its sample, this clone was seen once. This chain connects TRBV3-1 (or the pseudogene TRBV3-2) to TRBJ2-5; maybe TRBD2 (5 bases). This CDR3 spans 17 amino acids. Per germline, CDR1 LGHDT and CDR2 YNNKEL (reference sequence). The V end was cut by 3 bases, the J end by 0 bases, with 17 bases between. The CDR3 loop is CASSHSMGSWDQETQYF. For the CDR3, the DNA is TGTGCCAGCAGCCACTCTATGGGGAGCTGGGACCAAGAGACCCAGTACTTC.

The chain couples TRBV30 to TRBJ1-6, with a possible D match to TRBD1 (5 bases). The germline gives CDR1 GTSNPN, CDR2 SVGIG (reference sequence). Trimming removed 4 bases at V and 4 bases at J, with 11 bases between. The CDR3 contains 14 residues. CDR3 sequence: CAWKLGAYNSPLHF. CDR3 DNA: TGTGCCTGGAAGTTAGGGGCTTATAATTCACCCCTCCACTTT.

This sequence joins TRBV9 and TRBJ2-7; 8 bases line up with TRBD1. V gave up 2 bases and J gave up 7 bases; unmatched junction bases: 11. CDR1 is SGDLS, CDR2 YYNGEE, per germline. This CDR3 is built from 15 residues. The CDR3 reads CASSVHGGTGREQYF. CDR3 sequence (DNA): TGTGCCAGCAGCGTCCATGGGGGGACAGGACGGGAGCAGTACTTC.

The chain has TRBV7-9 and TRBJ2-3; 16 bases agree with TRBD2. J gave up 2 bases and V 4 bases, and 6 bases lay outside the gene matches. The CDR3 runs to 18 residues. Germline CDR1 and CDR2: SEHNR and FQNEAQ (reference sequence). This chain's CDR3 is CASSSGLAGGPYTDTQYF. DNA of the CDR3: TGTGCCAGCAGCTCGGGACTAGCGGGGGGGCCTTACACAGATACGCAGTATTTT.